Below are 9 T cell receptor beta chains sequenced from a single sample in a study of blood T cell repertoires in COVID-19. Profiling relied on immunoSEQ multiplex PCR, and the TCRdb table lists in-frame clones only, not all of them. The top ten clones hold 3% to 3.5% of a sample with 140,000 or so clones, approximately 84% of them seen once. The sequenced sample consisted of PBMCs or T cells enriched from blood (not recorded which). The receptor source for this set is a woman between 50 and 59 years old with acute COVID-19.

The rearrangement links TRBV11-3 to TRBJ2-7, with a possible D match to TRBD1 (5 bases). This CDR3 is built from 12 residues. Trimming removed 5 bases from V and 6 bases from J, with 11 bases in between. The germline gives CDR1 SGHNT, CDR2 YENEEA. CDR3 DNA sequence: TGTGCCAGCAGCGAACAGGTGTTCGAGCAGTACTTC. It specifies CASSEQVFEQYF.

As DNA, the CDR3 is TGTGCCAGCAGCCATACAGAGAACACTGAAGCTTTCTTT. Translation gives CASSHTENTEAFF. The chain carries TRBV11-2 and TRBJ1-1; D unresolved. The CDR3 is 13 amino acids. Germline CDR1 reads SGHAT; CDR2 reads FQNNGV. Trimming left V 5 bases short and J 1 base short, with 8 bases between.

A few counts support this clone. This chain links TRBV7-9 with TRBJ2-3; 10 bases match TRBD2. After removal of 5 bases from V and 5 bases from J, the junction contained 4 bases not matched to a gene. The CDR3 has 14 residues. The germline gives CDR1 SEHNR, CDR2 FQNEAQ (reference sequence). Here the CDR3 reads CASSTSGTRDTQYF. The CDR3, as DNA: TGTGCCAGCAGCACTAGCGGGACGAGAGATACGCAGTATTTT.

This clone was picked up one time. The chain joins TRBV2 to TRBJ1-6; D gene unclear. The CDR3 length is 12 residues. The germline CDR1 and CDR2 sequences are SNHLY and FYNNEI. V was trimmed by 8 bases and J by 7 bases, leaving 9 bases between them. DNA of the CDR3: TGTGCCAGCCATCTCGAGAATTCACCCCTCCACTTT. It yields the protein CASHLENSPLHF.

The chain couples TRBV11-2 to TRBJ1-5; a possible D gene is TRBD1 (6 bases). V dropped 5 bases and J dropped 4 bases, with 9 bases sitting between them. The CDR3 spans 13 residues. Germline V lookup: CDR1 SGHAT, CDR2 FQNNGV. Written as DNA, the CDR3 is TGTGCCAGCAGCGCTGGACAGAATCAGCCCCAGCATTTT. This gives the protein CASSAGQNQPQHF.

The chain joins TRBV5-4 to TRBJ1-4; weak D call: TRBD1 (6 bases). Per the germline V gene, CDR1 is SGHNT and CDR2 is YYREEE (reference sequence). The germline V and J ends were trimmed by 6 bases and 5 bases, with 17 bases remaining between them. The CDR3 has 15 amino acids. In nucleotides, the CDR3 is TGTGCCAGCACCCGGGCGGGGGCGGAGAATGAAAAACTGTTTTTT. Amino acid sequence: CASTRAGAENEKLFF. The variable domain in full, with the rest retrieved from reference TRBV5-4 and TRBJ1-4, is ETGVTQSPTHLIKTRGQQVTLRCSSQSGHNTVSWYQQALGQGPQFIFQYYREEENGRGNFPPRFSGLQFPNYSSELNVNALELDDSALYLCASTRAGAENEKLFFGSGTQLSVL.

V is TRBV5-1 and J is TRBJ2-3, with D perhaps TRBD2 (5 bases). The V gene lost 4 bases and the J gene lost 1 base, with 13 bases spanning the gap. The CDR3 is 15 amino acids. The V gene's germline CDR1 is SGHRS and CDR2 YFSETQ. The CDR3: CASSPLGSGTDTQYF. The DNA of the CDR3 is TGCGCCAGCAGCCCACTAGGTAGCGGCACAGATACGCAGTATTTT.

This chain joins TRBV20-1 and TRBJ2-5; no firm D call. The CDR3 is 10 residues long. Germline loops: CDR1 DFQATT, CDR2 SNEGSKA (reference sequence). CDR3 in DNA: TGCAGCTCCTTAAAAGAGACCCAGTACTTC. This translates into CSSLKETQYF.

The rearrangement links TRBV2 to TRBJ1-5; no clear D gene. V lost 3 bases and J lost 0, with 6 bases in between. The CDR3 loop spans 14 amino acids. Germline V gives CDR1 SNHLY, CDR2 FYNNEI. The CDR3 loop reads CASSELYSNQPQHF. CDR3 coding DNA: TGTGCCAGCAGTGAGTTATATAGCAATCAGCCCCAGCATTTT.